This T cell receptor beta chain was profiled in a study of T cells in Graves' hyperthyroidism and ophthalmopathy (dated by TCRdb to the late 2010s). In the study overall: To identify TCR V-J signatures that set the groups apart, the researchers used a discovery cohort of about a hundred patients, made up of approximately 43 with Graves' ophthalmopathy and some 58 with stable Graves' hyperthyroidism. Once sampling was done, hyperthyroidism patients were given methimazole at a starting dose of 30 mg daily, whereas ophthalmopathy patients were given high-dose intravenous methylprednisolone. TCR Vbeta CDR3 sequencing of 135 peripheral blood samples (over 40 ophthalmopathy, 75 to 80 hyperthyroidism and approximately 17 progressor patients) is reported in the paper. The study also compared thyroid tissue and blood T-cell repertoires from 5 to 7 Graves' hyperthyroidism patients. The 80 to 100 discovery patients were randomly divided into training and test sets at a 7:3 ratio. Whether ophthalmopathy could be predicted prospectively was tested in an independent validation cohort made up of approximately 19 hyperthyroidism patients plus 17 patients who later progressed to ophthalmopathy.

Stable Graves' hyperthyroidism was defined as the absence of progression to ophthalmopathy over 18 months of follow-up. Hyperthyroidism patients were newly diagnosed, had a disease duration of under 2 months, and were aged 18 to 65 years. Patients with uncontrolled infections, other autoimmune diseases, pregnancy or lactation were excluded. Diagnoses were established on the basis of clinical symptoms, serum thyroxine and TRAb, thyroid ultrasound, and orbital computed tomography. Trizol reagent was used to extract total RNA, and RNA quality was then checked on an Agilent 2100 Bioanalyzer. The TCR beta CDR3 regions were amplified from the RNA transcripts. The first round of RT-PCR for the TCR CDR3 was performed with the HTBI primer set and the Qiagen OneStep RT-PCR kit. Libraries were constructed in a second round of multiplex PCR, after which size selection and purification were performed. Paired-end sequencing of the libraries was performed with 100 bp reads on an Illumina HiSeq2000. Regarding the original processing steps: SOAPnuke was used to process the raw data, with reads discarded if the reads contained adapters or uncalled bases, had a mean Phred below 15, or lacked an exact constant-primer or identifier match. High-quality paired reads were merged using COPE v1.2.5, and each unique nucleotide sequence was defined as a clonotype. MiTCR v1.1 was used to align the clonotypes against IMGT TRBV, TRBD and TRBJ reference segments. The analysis was restricted to V-J combinations with a frequency above 0.0001, which together covered 99.2% of the repertoires. A TCS score was defined as the ratio between F50 (clonal expansion) and ExV (chaos), using BLOSUM62-based TCRdist between CDR3 peptides within each V-J. Welch's t-statistics and random forest reduced fewer than 600 V-J features to 10 to 15, which were used in a naive Bayes classifier (R e1071). The Morisita-Horn index was used to measure how similar the thyroid and blood repertoires were. The public reads were reanalyzed by TCRdb: fastp trimming at Q25, MiXCR alignment, in-frame beta chains only. Here each entry gathers all rows of one CDR3 protein and keeps the most common genes and DNA. TCRdb's processing, not the study's, gives the V and J calls here. This sample is represented by almost 600,000 distinct CDR3 sequences; just over 45% of them were singletons. The biggest ten clones account for about 8% of the sample.

Of note for this clonotype: Its target antigen remains unknown. Base qualities are not at hand, and no much larger clone is one base apart.

Compared with germline, V lacks 8 bases and J lacks 2 bases; bases without a gene match: 9. CDR1 is given as SQVTM and CDR2 as ANQGSEA, both from the germline V gene. The CDR3 runs 13 amino acids, cysteine and phenylalanine included. Only the CDR3 portion is preserved as DNA: 39 bases, with reading frame beginning at the first base. Overall study results and their limits: In validation, progression to ophthalmopathy was predicted by the model with approximately 67% sensitivity and roughly 72% specificity, a median of about 6 months before onset. Most expanded thyroid clonotypes (frequency above 0.001) were also found in blood, which suggests that blood repertoires may mirror thyroid immune responses. No statistical method was used to fix the sample size in advance, and group allocation was not hidden from the investigators. In cross-validation, a model built on a 13 V-J signature told ophthalmopathy apart from stable hyperthyroidism with approximately 90% sensitivity and approximately 84% specificity, and in testing the same model reached 80%/75%.

The sample taken for sequencing was peripheral blood or thyroid tissue (not recorded which). The sequence joins TRBV29-1 to TRBJ2-7; the central 7 bases match TRBD2. This clonotype was sampled from a young woman with Graves' hyperthyroidism. The CDR3 amino acid sequence is: CSSYMAGAYEQYF. The DNA sequence is as follows: TGCAGCAGTTACATGGCGGGAGCCTACGAGCAGTACTTC.